These 2 T cell receptor beta chains were sequenced from one sample in a study of radiotherapy plus CTLA-4 blockade in lung cancer. Generated by immunoSEQ multiplex PCR, the TCRdb table keeps only in-frame clones and is missing some. The table shows approximately 46,000 clones, with 70% to 90% occurring only once. The specimen was peripheral blood, collected from a patient treated with radiotherapy plus ipilimumab. These receptors were obtained from a human donor with non-small cell lung cancer whose response to radiotherapy plus ipilimumab could not be evaluated.

V is TRBV5-1 and J is TRBJ2-5, with TRBD1 matching over 10 bases. CDR1 and CDR2 from the germline V gene are SGHRS and YFSETQ. The CDR3 is made up of 15 amino acids. Trimming took 4 bases from V and 5 from J; bases not matched to a gene: 8. The CDR3 loop reads CASSDVTGGVETQYF. CDR3 bases: TGCGCCAGCAGCGACGTGACAGGGGGCGTGGAGACCCAGTACTTC.

This CDR3 reads CASSLVGGGSYNEQFF. Here the CDR3 DNA reads TGTGCCAGCAGCTTGGTGGGGGGAGGCTCCTACAATGAGCAGTTCTTC. The chain combines TRBV5-4 with TRBJ2-1, with a possible D match to TRBD2 (6 bases). Trimming pared 0 bases from V and 0 bases from J, leaving 10 bases between. Germline V gene sequence: CDR1 SGHNT, CDR2 YYREEE (reference sequence). The CDR3 has 16 amino acids.